Below are 9 T cell receptor beta chains sequenced from a single sample in a study of graft-versus-host responses after intestinal transplantation. These receptors lack a known antigen. Produced via immunoSEQ multiplex PCR; TCRdb's table is partial and in-frame only. The repertoire holds tens of thousands of clones, 80% to 95% seen once, with 6% in the top ten. The sequencing used unstimulated CD8+ T cells sorted from spleen or lymph node cells, collected before intestinal transplant. The receptors shown here come from a human donor who received an intestinal transplant.

The chain uses TRBV29-1 and TRBJ2-1; no clear D. V was pared by 6 bases and J by 0 bases, with 6 bases between. CDR3 length: 12 residues. Germline values: CDR1 SQVTM, CDR2 ANQGSEA. The CDR3 DNA follows: TGCAGCGTCAGCAGCTCCTACAATGAGCAGTTCTTC. This gives the protein CSVSSSYNEQFF.

Written as DNA, the CDR3 is TGTGCCAGCAGCTTCGGCACGACAGGACCTGAAGCTTTCTTT. This gives the protein CASSFGTTGPEAFF. This chain links TRBV7-9 with TRBJ1-1; D is perhaps TRBD1 (6 bases). Germline V gene data show CDR1 as SEHNR and CDR2 as FQNEAQ (reference sequence). This CDR3 region has 14 residues. The V end was cut by 3 bases, the J end by 6 bases, with 14 bases between.

This clone was seen once. The J gene is TRBJ1-1, the V gene TRBV13; no definite D call. Trimming stripped 0 bases from V and 1 base from J, with 9 bases between. Germline V gene sequence: CDR1 PRHDT, CDR2 FYEKMQ (reference sequence). This CDR3 is built from 15 residues. The CDR3 spells CASSLGRESNTEAFF. CDR3 DNA: TGTGCCAGCAGCTTAGGTAGGGAGTCGAACACTGAAGCTTTCTTT.

The chain joins TRBV5-3 to TRBJ1-4; perhaps TRBD1 as D (6 bases). TRBV5-3 is designated an ORF whose function remains uncertain. With 3 bases removed from V and 5 bases from J, the gap between germline ends came to 14 bases. There are 15 residues in the CDR3. The CDR3 is CARSSRTDKNEKLFF. The CDR3 region has the DNA TGTGCCAGAAGCTCCCGGACAGATAAAAATGAAAAACTGTTTTTT.

The chain combines TRBV6-5 with TRBJ2-5; 9 bases map to TRBD1. V dropped 5 bases and J dropped 5; count of bases not matched to a gene: 6. CDR3 length equals 14 residues. Germline CDR1 is MNHEY and CDR2 is SVGAGI. Here the CDR3 reads CASSTRDREETQYF. CDR3 sequence (DNA): TGTGCCAGCAGTACCAGGGACAGGGAGGAGACCCAGTACTTC.

The V gene is TRBV6-5, the J gene TRBJ1-1; possible D gene TRBD1, 5 bases. V shed 9 bases and J shed 1 base, with 12 bases lying between them. The CDR3 runs 13 residues. Germline-derived CDR1 and CDR2 are MNHEY and SVGAGI. In DNA, the CDR3 is TGTGCCAGAATGGGGGACGAGAACACTGAAGCTTTCTTT. It is translated as CARMGDENTEAFF.

The CDR3 DNA sequence: TGTGCCAGCAGCCTCATGGACAGGGGGAACTATGGCTACACCTTC. Residues: CASSLMDRGNYGYTF. This chain links TRBV4-2 with TRBJ1-2, with 10 bases that match TRBD1. With V trimmed by 4 bases and J by 2 bases, 4 bases remained unmatched. The CDR3 has 15 amino acids. Germline CDR1 reads LGHNA; CDR2 reads YNFKEQ.

As DNA, the CDR3 is TGCAGCGTTGACAGGACAGGCCGAGCACCCTCGACCGGGGAGCTGTTTTTT. Encoded protein: CSVDRTGRAPSTGELFF. This rearrangement joins TRBV29-1 to TRBJ2-2, with 7 bases fitting TRBD1. The CDR3 extends over 17 amino acids. Germline V gene lookup returns CDR1 SQVTM and CDR2 ANQGSEA. V shed 3 bases and J 5 bases; nucleotides not matched to a gene: 15.

V and J are TRBV10-3 and TRBJ2-7, with 7 nucleotides matching TRBD1. CDR3 length: 14 amino acids. With V trimmed by 0 bases and J by 4 bases, 3 bases remained unmatched. Germline CDR1 reads ENHRY; CDR2 reads SYGVKD. Written as DNA, the CDR3 is TGTGCCATCAGTGAGTCTGACAGGGTGTACGAGCAGTACTTC. Translation: CAISESDRVYEQYF.